Below are 7 T cell receptor beta chains sequenced from a single sample in a study of blood T cell repertoires in COVID-19 (dated by TCRdb to about 2020). The protocol used for the library was the immunoSEQ multiplex PCR assay. The table was pulled from immuneACCESS by TCRdb, which kept in-frame rearrangements only. Such tables lose some clones; where checked, under half of the loss comes from unresolved V genes, and the rest has no known cause. In all, the sample holds 200,000 to 250,000 clones, and 88% of those were seen once. The top ten clonotypes cover about 3.5% of the sample. The sequenced sample was PBMCs or T cells enriched from blood (not recorded which). These receptors all come from a woman under 40 who had been exposed to COVID-19.

This clone was detected a few times. The CDR3 coding sequence is TGTGCCAGCAGTTACGCGGGGGTAAAGGAGACCCAGTACTTC. This sequence encodes CASSYAGVKETQYF. The V and J genes are TRBV6-5 and TRBJ2-5; 7 bases fit TRBD2. The CDR3 loop spans 14 amino acids. The germline V gene encodes CDR1 MNHEY and CDR2 SVGAGI. J gave up 5 bases and V 2 bases, and 5 bases lay outside the gene matches.

V usage is TRBV5-4 and J usage is TRBJ1-1; 7 nucleotides match TRBD1. CDR1 and CDR2 from the germline V gene are SGHNT and YYREEE (reference sequence). The CDR3 sequence is 13 residues long. V shed 0 bases, J shed 8 bases, and the junction held 4 bases outside the gene matches. The CDR3 sequence: CASSLVVGQEAFF. The CDR3 DNA reads TGTGCCAGCAGCTTGGTAGTGGGACAGGAAGCTTTCTTT.

V gene TRBV10-1 combines with J gene TRBJ1-5; D gene unclear. This CDR3 contains 13 residues. CDR1 and CDR2 (germline): WNHNN, SYGVQD (reference sequence). V gave up 2 bases and J gave up 4 bases, with 6 bases separating them. CDR3 loop: CASSEEINQPQHF. Written as DNA, the CDR3 is TGCGCCAGCAGTGAGGAGATAAATCAGCCCCAGCATTTT.

The rearrangement uses TRBV19 and TRBJ1-5; 10 nucleotides match TRBD1. This CDR3 spans 15 amino acids. CDR1 is LNHDA, CDR2 SQIVND, per germline (reference sequence). With 7 bases clipped from V and 9 bases from J, the junction kept 12 bases outside the gene matches. The CDR3 sequence: CASTHLGQGIPPQHF. The CDR3 DNA is TGTGCCAGTACCCACCTGGGACAGGGGATCCCGCCCCAGCATTTT.

The V and J genes are TRBV19 and TRBJ1-4; 9 nucleotides match TRBD1. Trimming at V came to 5 bases and at J to 16 bases, leaving 11 bases not matched to a gene. The germline V gene has CDR1 LNHDA and CDR2 SQIVND (reference sequence). The length of the CDR3 is 13 residues. The chain's CDR3 is CASSPQGATREFF. The CDR3 DNA is TGTGCCAGTAGTCCACAGGGGGCGACCAGGGAGTTTTTT.

The CDR3 protein is CASSQELAYEQYF. The CDR3 nucleotides are TGCGCCAGCAGCCAAGAACTTGCCTACGAGCAGTACTTC. The chain has TRBV4-1 and TRBJ2-7; D remains unclear. Germline assignment: CDR1 MGHRA and CDR2 YSYEKL. This CDR3 has 13 residues. Trimming removed 0 bases from V and 2 bases from J, with 5 bases in between.

This clone was counted only a few times. V is TRBV5-1 and J is TRBJ2-1; TRBD2 agrees at 9 bases. The germline CDR1 and CDR2 sequences are SGHRS and YFSETQ. There are 16 residues in the CDR3. Trimming removed 4 bases from V and 4 bases from J; junction bases left unmatched: 9. Written as DNA, the CDR3 is TGCGCCAGCAGCGAGGGAAGACTAGCGGAGTACAATGAGCAGTTCTTC. Translated, it gives CASSEGRLAEYNEQFF.